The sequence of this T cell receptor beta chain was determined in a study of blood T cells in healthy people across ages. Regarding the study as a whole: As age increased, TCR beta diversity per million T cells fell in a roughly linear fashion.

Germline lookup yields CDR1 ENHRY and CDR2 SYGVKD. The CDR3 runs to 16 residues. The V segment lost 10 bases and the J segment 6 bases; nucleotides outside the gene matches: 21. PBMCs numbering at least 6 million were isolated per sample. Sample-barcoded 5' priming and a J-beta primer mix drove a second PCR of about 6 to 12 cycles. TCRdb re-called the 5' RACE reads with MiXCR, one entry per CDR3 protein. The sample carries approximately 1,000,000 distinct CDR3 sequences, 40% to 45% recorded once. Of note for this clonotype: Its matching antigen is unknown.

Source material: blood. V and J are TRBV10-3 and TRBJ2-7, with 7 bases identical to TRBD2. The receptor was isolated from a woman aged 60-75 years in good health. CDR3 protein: CATRGGVAGDRGEQYF. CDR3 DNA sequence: TGTGCCACAAGGGGTGGGGTTGCGGGAGATCGGGGCGAGCAGTACTTC.